These 21 T cell receptor beta chains were all obtained from the same sample, sequenced in a study of T cell responses to AZD1222 COVID-19 vaccine. Produced via immunoSEQ multiplex PCR; TCRdb's table is partial and in-frame only. The sample holds fewer than 150,000 clones, approximately 93% seen once. The material sequenced was peripheral blood, taken on day 0 of AZD1222 vaccination. The receptors here all came from an adult in good health.

CDR3 loop: CASSTQGTGAYEQYF. The DNA of the CDR3 is TGTGCCAGCTCAACGCAGGGGACAGGTGCCTACGAGCAGTACTTC. The rearrangement joins TRBV18 to TRBJ2-7, with 8 nucleotides matching TRBD1. Losses at the gene ends were 5 bases for V and 2 bases for J; bases not matched to a gene: 8. Germline V gene lookup returns CDR1 KGHSH and CDR2 LQKENI. This CDR3 has 15 amino acids.

This rearrangement joins TRBV12-3 or TRBV12-4 to TRBJ1-2; D might be TRBD1 (5 bases). CDR3 length: 13 residues. V lost 7 bases, J lost 8 bases, and 17 bases lay in between. The CDR3 spells CASTLAGGSGYTF. For the CDR3, the DNA is TGTGCCAGCACCCTCGCGGGGGGGAGCGGCTACACCTTC.

This chain joins TRBV27 and TRBJ1-1; 12 bases are shared with TRBD1. The CDR3 covers 15 residues. J was trimmed by 11 bases and V by 2 bases; bases with no gene match: 9. Germline V gene sequence: CDR1 MNHEY, CDR2 SMNVEV (reference sequence). The CDR3 DNA is TGTGCCAGCAGTTTACAGGGACAGGGGGCGTTTGTGGCTTTCTTT. This codes for CASSLQGQGAFVAFF.

This clone was counted once. The DNA for the CDR3 is TGTGCCAGCAGTTACTCTCGAGAATTCCCCTATGGCTACACCTTC. Protein product: CASSYSREFPYGYTF. The chain joins TRBV6-5 to TRBJ1-2, with D hard to call. V was cut by 0 bases and J by 4 bases, with 12 bases left in between. The CDR3 runs to 15 residues. Germline lookup yields CDR1 MNHEY and CDR2 SVGAGI.

The V gene is TRBV27, the J gene TRBJ2-6; D is perhaps TRBD2 (6 bases). V was cut by 2 bases and J by 2 bases, with 16 bases left in between. This CDR3 spans 18 amino acids. CDR1 is MNHEY, CDR2 SMNVEV, per germline (reference sequence). The CDR3 loop is CASSLKFASVAGANVLTF. In nucleotides, the CDR3 is TGTGCCAGCAGTTTAAAGTTTGCTAGCGTTGCTGGGGCCAACGTCCTGACTTTC.

V gene TRBV19 combines with J gene TRBJ1-6, with a tentative D call TRBD1 (6 bases). The length of the CDR3 is 17 residues. From germline, CDR1 is LNHDA and CDR2 SQIVND (reference sequence). The ends were cut back, 3 bases at V and 10 bases at J, with 22 bases in the middle. This CDR3 is CASSIQRGRADESPLHF. The DNA of the CDR3 is TGTGCCAGTAGTATTCAGCGGGGGCGGGCTGATGAATCACCCCTCCACTTT.

V gene TRBV11-2 combines with J gene TRBJ2-4, with 9 bases lining up with TRBD1. CDR1 and CDR2 (germline): SGHAT, FQNNGV. V trimming: 5 bases; J trimming: 8 bases; junction bases outside the gene matches: 7. The CDR3 runs 14 residues. As DNA, the CDR3 is TGTGCCAGCAGCGGGACAGGGCGTGGGGACATTCAGTACTTC. Residues: CASSGTGRGDIQYF.

The V call is TRBV2, the J call TRBJ2-3; 9 nucleotides agree with TRBD1. The CDR3 is 15 amino acids. Germline loops: CDR1 SNHLY, CDR2 FYNNEI. V gave up 3 bases and J gave up 6 bases; unmatched junction bases: 7. This chain's CDR3 is CASSEGQGSTDTQYF. The CDR3 nucleotides are TGTGCCAGCAGTGAGGGACAGGGTAGTACGGATACGCAGTATTTT. Full variable domain (missing parts from reference TRBV2 and TRBJ2-3): EPEVTQTPSHQVTQMGQEVILRCVPISNHLYFYWYRQILGQKVEFLVSFYNNEISEKSEIFDDQFSVERPDGSNFTLKIRSTKLEDSAMYFCASSEGQGSTDTQYFGPGTRLTVL.

V and J are TRBV27 and TRBJ1-2; 8 nucleotides agree with TRBD1. Losses at the gene ends were 5 bases for V and 1 base for J; bases not matched to a gene: 6. The CDR3 sequence is 15 residues long. Germline V CDR1 and CDR2: MNHEY, SMNVEV (reference sequence). The CDR3 sequence is CASSPLGQVNYGYTF. As DNA, the CDR3 is TGTGCCAGCAGTCCGTTGGGACAGGTTAACTATGGCTACACCTTC.

This clone showed up just once. The chain recombines TRBV15 with TRBJ2-3; 10 bases are shared with TRBD2. This CDR3 spans 15 amino acids. The ends lost 5 bases at V and 4 bases at J; junction bases unmatched: 6. The V gene's germline CDR1 is LNHNV and CDR2 YYDKDF (reference sequence). The CDR3 is CATSRRLAGADTQYF. In DNA form, the CDR3 reads TGTGCCACCAGCCGAAGACTAGCGGGCGCAGATACGCAGTATTTT.

The chain is built from TRBV28 and TRBJ2-1, with 8 positions matching TRBD1. This CDR3 region has 16 residues. The V and J ends lost 5 bases and 6 bases, in that order; junction bases with no gene match: 12. Germline loops: CDR1 MDHEN, CDR2 SYDVKM. The CDR3 region has the DNA TGTGCCAGCAGTCCATGGGGACAGGCGGGATCCAATGAGCAGTTCTTC. Residues: CASSPWGQAGSNEQFF.

This clone was found a few times. The rearrangement links TRBV18 to TRBJ2-7, with D hard to call. The V end was cut by 2 bases, the J end by 4 bases, with 21 bases between. The V gene's germline CDR1 is KGHSH and CDR2 LQKENI. There are 17 residues in the CDR3. CDR3 amino acids: CASSPVPPNSRSYEQYF. CDR3 coding DNA: TGTGCCAGCTCACCAGTCCCCCCCAACTCGCGGTCTTACGAGCAGTACTTC.

The genes are TRBV11-2 and TRBJ2-2; possibly TRBD2 for D (6 bases). Trimming removed 1 base from V and 8 bases from J, with 20 bases in between. CDR1 is SGHAT and CDR2 is FQNNGV in the germline V gene. The CDR3 sequence is 17 residues long. The CDR3 spells CASSLAIAGPGSGELFF. The CDR3 DNA reads TGTGCCAGCAGCTTAGCGATTGCGGGACCAGGGTCGGGGGAGCTGTTTTTT.

V is TRBV11-3 and J is TRBJ2-7; TRBD2 matches 13 bases. V shed 5 bases and J 7 bases; nucleotides not matched to a gene: 8. Germline CDR1 is SGHNT and CDR2 is YENEEA. The CDR3 loop spans 15 amino acids. Written as DNA, the CDR3 is TGTGCCAGCAGCCCCGGACTAGCGGGAGAAGGTGAGCAGTACTTC. This codes for CASSPGLAGEGEQYF. Filled out from reference TRBV11-3 and TRBJ2-7, the complete variable domain reads EAGVVQSPRYKIIEKKQPVAFWCNPISGHNTLYWYLQNLGQGPELLIRYENEEAVDDSQLPKDRFSAERLKGVDSTLKIQPAELGDSAVYLCASSPGLAGEGEQYFGPGTRLTVT.

The chain combines TRBV7-8 with TRBJ2-1, with 9 bases aligning to TRBD2. The CDR3 sequence is 18 residues long. V dropped 5 bases and J dropped 2; count of bases not matched to a gene: 13. Germline V gene lookup returns CDR1 SGHVS and CDR2 FQNEAQ. CDR3 bases: TGTGCCAGCAGCCCCCGCCCTTTGGCGGGGGGGACCTACAATGAGCAGTTCTTC. This sequence encodes CASSPRPLAGGTYNEQFF.

Comments on this clone: Within the sample, other DNA sequences also encode this same CDR3. The rearrangement uses TRBV7-3 and TRBJ2-3; weak D call: TRBD2 (5 bases). With 2 bases removed from V and 1 base from J, the gap between germline ends came to 7 bases. Germline V gene data show CDR1 as SGHTA and CDR2 as FQGTGA. The CDR3 spans 14 residues. In DNA form, the CDR3 reads TGTGCCAGCAGCTTAGCCGGGGGCACAGATACGCAGTATTTT. This codes for CASSLAGGTDTQYF.

This chain connects TRBV7-3 to TRBJ2-2; D gene unclear. CDR3 length: 15 amino acids. The V and J ends lost 5 bases and 1 base respectively, with 11 bases between them. Germline loops: CDR1 SGHTA, CDR2 FQGTGA. The CDR3: CASSPVGKNTGELFF. The CDR3, as DNA: TGTGCCAGCAGCCCGGTGGGCAAGAACACCGGGGAGCTGTTTTTT.

J is TRBJ1-1 and V is TRBV16, with 9 bases identical to TRBD1. This CDR3 spans 15 amino acids. Germline CDR1 KGHSY, CDR2 FQNENV. V shed 2 bases and J 3 bases; nucleotides not matched to a gene: 4. CDR3 sequence reads: CASSQGTGTDTEAFF. The CDR3 DNA reads TGTGCCAGCAGCCAAGGGACAGGGACAGACACTGAAGCTTTCTTT.

V is TRBV9 and J is TRBJ2-2; 10 nucleotides line up with TRBD2. CDR3 length equals 19 residues. V lost 0 bases and J lost 4; bases outside the gene matches: 12. Per the germline V gene, CDR1 is SGDLS and CDR2 is YYNGEE. CDR3 in amino acids: CASSVAIPSGSSGTGELFF. In DNA form, the CDR3 reads TGTGCCAGCAGCGTAGCCATTCCTAGCGGGAGTTCGGGCACCGGGGAGCTGTTTTTT.

The gene calls are TRBV6-5 and TRBJ2-3, with 10 bases identical to TRBD2. Germline CDR1 MNHEY, CDR2 SVGAGI. The CDR3 spans 15 residues. The V segment lost 5 bases and the J segment 4 bases; nucleotides outside the gene matches: 6. CDR3 loop: CASSQLAGDADTQYF. Written as DNA, the CDR3 is TGTGCCAGCAGTCAGCTAGCGGGAGATGCAGATACGCAGTATTTT.

J is TRBJ1-1 and V is TRBV5-1; a possible D gene is TRBD1 (6 bases). Trimming stripped 4 bases from V and 2 bases from J, with 18 bases between. This CDR3 has 16 residues. Germline V gene lookup returns CDR1 SGHRS and CDR2 YFSETQ. The CDR3 sequence: CASSPGAGVINTEAFF. CDR3 nucleotide sequence: TGCGCCAGCAGCCCGGGGGCAGGGGTGATAAACACTGAAGCTTTCTTT.